These T cell receptor beta chains were read from a single sample in a study of neurological immune-mediated disorders. In TCRdb, the 5' RACE reads were re-called with MiXCR into one record per CDR3 protein. The table lists tens of thousands of distinct CDR3 sequences, 13% of them singletons. The sample comprised CD4+ T cells from blood. The receptors were sampled from a female donor with HTLV-1-associated myelopathy (HAM/TSP). CDR3s include the opening cysteine and the closing phenylalanine or tryptophan. D genes are given only for firm matches. For some rows the clone size is stated as once, few or many, or as a class when expanded; others skip it.

CDR3aa,CDR3nt,v_gene,j_gene,abundance,d_gene
CASGRAGDTQYF,TGTGCCAGCGGGAGGGCGGGAGATACGCAGTATTTT,TRBV12-3/TRBV12-4,TRBJ2-3,many,TRBD2
CSAEHGSAGYTF,TGCAGTGCTGAACACGGGTCAGCTGGCTACACCTTC,TRBV20-1,TRBJ1-2,NA,NA
CASSPRLAGGTYEQYF,TGTGCCAGCAGCCCACGACTAGCGGGGGGTACCTACGAGCAGTACTTC,TRBV11-2,TRBJ2-7,many,TRBD2
CATSPSGKGGYEQYF,TGTGCCACCAGCCCTTCGGGGAAAGGAGGCTACGAGCAGTACTTC,TRBV15,TRBJ2-7,many,NA
CASSFSGTYNEQFF,TGTGCCAGCAGTTTTAGCGGGACCTACAATGAGCAGTTCTTC,TRBV27,TRBJ2-1,many,TRBD2
CASSYSGGAYEQYF,TGTGCCAGCAGCTATAGCGGGGGGGCCTACGAGCAGTACTTC,TRBV4-2,TRBJ2-7,many,TRBD2
CASSPGPQGTRGANEQFF,TGCGCCAGCAGCCCCGGGCCTCAGGGTACGCGGGGGGCCAATGAGCAGTTCTTC,TRBV5-1,TRBJ2-1,many,TRBD2
CASSDSKHNEQFF,TGTGCCAGCAGTGATTCAAAGCACAATGAGCAGTTCTTC,TRBV6-1,TRBJ2-1,many,NA
CSARGGRSTDTQYF,TGCAGTGCTAGGGGCGGAAGAAGCACAGATACGCAGTATTTT,TRBV20-1,TRBJ2-3,NA,NA
CASKFSPHRNEQFF,TGTGCCAGCAAATTCTCCCCGCACCGCAATGAGCAGTTCTTC,TRBV12-3/TRBV12-4,TRBJ2-1,many,NA
CAISGKAGVETQYF,TGTGCCATCAGTGGAAAGGCGGGGGTAGAGACCCAGTACTTC,TRBV10-3,TRBJ2-5,few,TRBD2
CASSFRLAENEQFF,TGTGCCAGCAGCTTCAGACTAGCGGAGAATGAGCAGTTCTTC,TRBV7-2,TRBJ2-1,NA,TRBD2
CASSQVTGFQETQYF,TGTGCCAGCAGCCAAGTGACCGGGTTCCAGGAGACCCAGTACTTC,TRBV3-1,TRBJ2-5,many,NA
CATSEADQGLNYGYTF,TGTGCCACCAGTGAGGCAGATCAGGGCCTGAACTATGGCTACACCTTC,TRBV24-1,TRBJ1-2,many,NA
CASRFGGRSHGELFF,TGTGCCAGCAGGTTTGGCGGGAGGTCCCACGGGGAGCTGTTTTTT,TRBV2,TRBJ2-2,NA,TRBD2
CSARAPQLDGGTDTQYF,TGCAGTGCTAGAGCCCCCCAATTAGACGGAGGCACAGATACGCAGTATTTT,TRBV20-1,TRBJ2-3,many,NA
CASSLPDGTDTQYF,TGTGCCAGCAGCCTCCCTGACGGGACAGATACGCAGTATTTT,TRBV5-6,TRBJ2-3,NA,NA
CSVDAEGGETQYF,TGCAGCGTTGATGCGGAGGGGGGAGAGACCCAGTACTTC,TRBV29-1,TRBJ2-5,many,NA
CASSLNPRYQETQYF,TGTGCTAGCAGCTTGAATCCTAGGTACCAAGAGACCCAGTACTTC,TRBV7-7,TRBJ2-5,many,NA
CSAQTGDEQYF,TGCAGCGCCCAGACAGGGGACGAGCAGTACTTC,TRBV29-1,TRBJ2-7,many,TRBD1
CASSPLLNLADEQFF,TGTGCCAGCAGCCCCCTCCTCAACCTGGCGGATGAGCAGTTCTTC,TRBV3-1,TRBJ2-1,many,NA
CASSLSRSVNYGYTF,TGTGCCAGCAGTTTGAGCCGCAGCGTTAACTATGGCTACACCTTC,TRBV11-2,TRBJ1-2,many,NA
CASSLGSGIEPYEQYF,TGCGCCAGCAGCTTGGGTAGCGGGATTGAGCCCTACGAGCAGTACTTC,TRBV5-1,TRBJ2-7,many,TRBD2
CAISYRREEYTGELFF,TGTGCCATCAGTTACAGAAGGGAGGAGTACACCGGGGAGCTGTTTTTT,TRBV6-5,TRBJ2-2,NA,NA
CANTRAGGTQYF,TGTGCCAACACGCGGGCCGGGGGTACGCAGTATTTT,TRBV2,TRBJ2-3,many,NA
CSVEVLAGKNEQFF,TGCAGCGTTGAAGTGTTAGCGGGGAAGAATGAGCAGTTCTTC,TRBV29-1,TRBJ2-1,many,TRBD2
CSATAGGPNEQFF,TGCAGTGCTACAGCGGGAGGCCCCAATGAGCAGTTCTTC,TRBV20-1,TRBJ2-1,many,TRBD2
CSARDTGGGDTQYF,TGCAGTGCTAGAGATACGGGGGGCGGGGATACGCAGTATTTT,TRBV20-1,TRBJ2-3,NA,NA